This TCR beta chain is drawn from a study of blood T cells in healthy people across ages. Study results and limitations: Estimates of total diversity, which came from one million sequenced T cells, were considered to be underestimates. Whereas aged donors had fewer naive CD4+ cells, long-lived donors had more of them and higher diversity.

This clonotype appeared many times. Its antigen is undetermined. Primed by a sample-barcoded 5' primer and a J-beta primer mix, a second PCR proceeded for roughly 7 to 12 cycles. Via MiXCR, TCRdb re-called the 5' RACE reads, giving one row per CDR3 protein. The table has about 580,000 distinct CDR3 sequences, roughly 48% seen once. Germline CDR1 is MNHNY and CDR2 is SVGAGI (reference sequence). The CDR3 extends over 15 amino acids. With 0 bases removed from V and 6 bases from J, the gap between germline ends came to 12 bases. The chain recombines TRBV6-6 with TRBJ2-4, with D tentatively TRBD1 (5 bases). The clonotype was recovered from a man older than 75 in good health. The source material was blood. The CDR3 loop reads CASSYSIRAPNIQYF. The CDR3 DNA reads TGTGCCAGCAGTTACTCGATCAGGGCCCCAAACATTCAGTACTTC.